The T cell receptor (beta chain) under discussion was sequenced for a study of T cell responses to AZD1222 COVID-19 vaccine. General observations from the study: The number of AZD1222 recipients seropositive at baseline was only five to seven.

The V and J ends lost 5 bases and 3 bases respectively, with 19 bases between them. CDR3 length equals 15 residues. Germline V CDR1 and CDR2: GTSNPN, SVGIG (reference sequence). Assay: immunoSEQ multiplex PCR; the TCRdb copy retains only in-frame clones and omits some. The sample comprises about 180,000 clones, about 90% of which are singletons, and approximately 0.49% rests with the top ten. As concerns this clone: What it binds is not known.

The rearrangement links TRBV30 to TRBJ1-1, with D perhaps matching TRBD1 (6 bases). The source was peripheral blood, collected on day 0 of AZD1222 vaccination. The TCR originated in an adult in good health. As DNA, the CDR3 is TGTGCCTGGGGGGGGGCAGGTCAGGGGCACACTGAAGCTTTCTTT. Its translation: CAWGGAGQGHTEAFF.